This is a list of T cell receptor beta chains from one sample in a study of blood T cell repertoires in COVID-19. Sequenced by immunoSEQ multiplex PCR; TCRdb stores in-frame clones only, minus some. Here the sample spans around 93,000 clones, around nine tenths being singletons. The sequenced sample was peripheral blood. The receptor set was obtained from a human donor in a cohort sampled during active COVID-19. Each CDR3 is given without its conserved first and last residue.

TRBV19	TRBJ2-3	ASSTRTSGGITDTQY
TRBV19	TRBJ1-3	ASSPRAILGNTIY
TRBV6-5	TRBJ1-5	ASSPGTGTHQPQH
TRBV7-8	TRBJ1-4	ASSPGGGGNEKLF
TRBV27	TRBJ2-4	ASSWLTGNAKNIQY
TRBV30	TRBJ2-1	AWTPGASGKF
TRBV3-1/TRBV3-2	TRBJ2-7	ASSQGLASYEQY
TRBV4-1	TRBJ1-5	ASSQVQGDQPQH
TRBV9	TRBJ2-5	ASSSRPEETQY
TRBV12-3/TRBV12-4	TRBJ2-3	ASSESSGVRQY
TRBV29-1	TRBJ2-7	SVRLASSVREQY
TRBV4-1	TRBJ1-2	ASSQGRDRRPGYT
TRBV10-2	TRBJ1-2	ASSESDSYYGYT
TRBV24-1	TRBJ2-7	ATSDSTGFPPVQY
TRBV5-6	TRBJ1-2	ASTKIVTNYGYT
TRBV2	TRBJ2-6	ASSDETVAPGANVLT
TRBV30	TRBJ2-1	AWSPKGRRRNEQF
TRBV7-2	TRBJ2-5	ASSFRLAGGGETQY
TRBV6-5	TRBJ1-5	ASSYSGRANQPQH
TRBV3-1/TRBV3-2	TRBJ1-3	ASSQDRQGADTIY
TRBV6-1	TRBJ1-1	ASSEASGVNTEAF
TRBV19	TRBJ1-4	ASSRTGGDEKLF
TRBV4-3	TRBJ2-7	ASSQETPQGGSSYEQY
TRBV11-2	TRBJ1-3	ASSQPGQGGNTIY
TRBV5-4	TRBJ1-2	ASSLAQGYGYT